The T cell receptor beta chain described here comes from a study of T cells in Graves' hyperthyroidism and ophthalmopathy. The CDR3 is 15 residues long. V gave up 6 bases and J gave up 5 bases; unmatched junction bases: 15. Germline CDR1 and CDR2: DFQATT and SNEGSKA (reference sequence). Clinical symptoms, serum thyroxine, TRAb, thyroid ultrasound and orbital computed tomography informed diagnoses. Findings and limits, study-wide: The majority of expanded thyroid clonotypes above 0.001 also appeared in blood.

Details on this clonotype: The antigen is undetermined.

From RNA transcripts, TCR beta CDR3 regions were amplified. During a first-round RT-PCR of the TCR CDR3, the HTBI primer set was used. One entry per CDR3 protein, called by TCRdb with MiXCR from the multiplex PCR reads. The sample has 550,000 to 700,000 distinct CDR3 sequences, more than 45% seen once; the top ten hold around 17%. This rearrangement joins TRBV20-1 to TRBJ1-2; TRBD1 agrees at 7 bases. This sequence originates from an adult woman with Graves' disease, either hyperthyroidism or ophthalmopathy (not recorded which). The sample comprised peripheral blood or thyroid tissue (not recorded which). This CDR3 reads CSAIPKTGKGYGYTF. In DNA, the CDR3 is TGCAGTGCAATTCCGAAGACAGGGAAAGGGTATGGCTACACCTTC.